Below are 15 T cell receptor beta chains sequenced from a single sample in a study of shared clonotypes between healthy human individuals. Some clones are missing from TCRdb's copy, which holds only in-frame ones; the method was immunoSEQ multiplex PCR. The sample has about 1.5 million clones; around 95% are singletons. Material for sequencing was naive CD4+ T cells sorted from blood. Subset described: CD45RA+ positively selected. The receptors were gathered from a man aged 25-45 years in good health.

The chain joins TRBV7-2 to TRBJ1-5, with 7 bases identical to TRBD1. Trimming at V came to 4 bases and at J to 9 bases, leaving 12 bases not matched to a gene. CDR3 size: 15 residues. Germline V lookup: CDR1 SGHTA, CDR2 FQGNSA. The CDR3 here is CASSWTGSTGGPQHF. As DNA, the CDR3 is TGTGCCAGCAGCTGGACAGGTTCAACCGGAGGGCCCCAGCATTTT.

The chain links TRBV11-2 to TRBJ2-2, with D perhaps matching TRBD1 (5 bases). The CDR3 length is 17 residues. Germline loops: CDR1 SGHAT, CDR2 FQNNGV. The ends were cut back, 1 base at V and 5 bases at J, with 17 bases in the middle. The chain's CDR3 is CASSLVSVRADTGELFF. CDR3 DNA: TGTGCCAGCAGCTTAGTGTCGGTCAGGGCGGATACCGGGGAGCTGTTTTTT.

The J gene is TRBJ2-7, the V gene TRBV11-2; perhaps TRBD1 as D (6 bases). Germline CDR1 and CDR2: SGHAT and FQNNGV. The CDR3 totals 15 residues. The germline V and J ends were trimmed by 1 base and 3 bases, with 13 bases remaining between them. The CDR3 region is CASSLGGLGGYEQYF. CDR3 bases: TGTGCCAGCAGCTTAGGTGGCTTAGGGGGCTACGAGCAGTACTTC.

V usage is TRBV10-3 and J usage is TRBJ2-1, with D perhaps TRBD2 (5 bases). Per the germline V gene, CDR1 is ENHRY and CDR2 is SYGVKD. The V end lost 7 bases, the J end lost 7 bases, and 14 bases lay between the germline ends. This CDR3 is built from 13 residues. The CDR3 loop is CAITGVIGNEQFF. DNA of the CDR3: TGTGCCATCACCGGGGTGATTGGTAATGAGCAGTTCTTC.

J is TRBJ2-2 and V is TRBV6-5; 7 bases map to TRBD1. After removal of 6 bases from V and 5 bases from J, the junction contained 6 bases not matched to a gene. The CDR3 has 14 amino acids. In germline, CDR1 is MNHEY, CDR2 SVGAGI. CDR3 loop: CASSNRGGTGELFF. Here the CDR3 DNA reads TGTGCCAGCAGCAACAGGGGCGGGACCGGGGAGCTGTTTTTT.

The rearrangement joins TRBV28 to TRBJ2-7; D ambiguous. V was clipped by 2 bases and J by 7 bases, with 15 bases between them. The CDR3 covers 14 residues. Per germline, CDR1 MDHEN and CDR2 SYDVKM. The CDR3 DNA reads as TGTGCCAGCAGTTTAATGGGTCCCCTAGGGGAGCAGTACTTC. Its protein is CASSLMGPLGEQYF.

In its sample, this clone was seen a few times. The junction does not match germline at one end; this may be a read error. The J gene is TRBJ1-1, the V gene TRBV19; D is undetermined. Germline assignment: CDR1 LNHDA and CDR2 SQIVND (reference sequence). The CDR3 consists of 9 residues. The CDR3 here is CASTSRRGF. Written as DNA, the CDR3 is TGTGCCAGTACCAGCCGACGGGGCTTT.

CDR3 amino acids: CAWGRNRGRTEAFF. The CDR3 DNA reads as TGTGCCTGGGGGAGGAACAGGGGGAGGACTGAAGCTTTCTTT. The chain carries TRBV30 and TRBJ1-1, with TRBD1 identical over 8 bases. Trimming took 5 bases from V and 5 from J; bases not matched to a gene: 10. CDR1 is GTSNPN and CDR2 is SVGIG in the germline V gene (reference sequence). This CDR3 spans 14 amino acids. The full variable domain, completed using reference TRBV30 and TRBJ1-1, is SQTIHQWPATLVQPVGSPLSLECTVEGTSNPNLYWYRQAAGRGLQLLFYSVGIGQISSEVPQNLSASRPQDRQFILSSKKLLLSDSGFYLCAWGRNRGRTEAFFGQGTRLTVV.

The gene calls are TRBV7-9 and TRBJ1-1; TRBD1 might be the D (5 bases). Deletions cut 5 bases from V and 4 bases from J, with 20 bases between. This CDR3 has 16 amino acids. Germline V gene sequence: CDR1 SEHNR, CDR2 FQNEAQ (reference sequence). The CDR3 coding sequence is TGTGCCAGCAGCCTCAGGGCTCGGGGGGAAGGCACTGAAGCTTTCTTT. This sequence encodes CASSLRARGEGTEAFF.

The chain couples TRBV28 to TRBJ2-7, with D maybe TRBD2 (6 bases). Trimming pared 2 bases from V and 3 bases from J, leaving 11 bases between. CDR1 is MDHEN, CDR2 SYDVKM, per germline. The CDR3 runs to 14 residues. CDR3 in DNA: TGTGCCAGCAGTTTAATTGCGGGGATCTACGAGCAGTACTTC. Protein product: CASSLIAGIYEQYF.

V and J are TRBV30 and TRBJ2-1; no definite D call. The ends were cut back, 3 bases at V and 6 bases at J, with 12 bases in the middle. Germline loops: CDR1 GTSNPN, CDR2 SVGIG (reference sequence). This CDR3 has 13 amino acids. This CDR3 reads CAWRVLGTNEQFF. Here the CDR3 DNA reads TGTGCCTGGAGGGTGTTAGGTACCAATGAGCAGTTCTTC.

The chain has TRBV7-9 and TRBJ2-7, with D unclear. Trimming left V 5 bases short and J 7 bases short, with 24 bases between. Germline assignment: CDR1 SEHNR and CDR2 FQNEAQ (reference sequence). This CDR3 has 16 residues. The CDR3 spells CASSPETPLGSWEQYF. The CDR3 bases are TGTGCCAGCAGCCCGGAGACCCCCCTGGGGTCGTGGGAGCAGTACTTC.

This chain joins TRBV19 and TRBJ1-2; D call uncertain. Germline lookup yields CDR1 LNHDA and CDR2 SQIVND (reference sequence). Trimming removed 6 bases at V and 2 bases at J, with 13 bases between. The CDR3 consists of 14 residues. The CDR3 sequence: CASSYDYGNYGYTF. DNA of the CDR3: TGTGCCAGTAGCTACGATTACGGAAACTATGGCTACACCTTC.

Comment on this clone: This CDR3 is also generated by other DNA sequences in the sample. The V gene is TRBV5-1, the J gene TRBJ2-1, with TRBD2 identical over 7 bases. The CDR3 runs to 14 residues. V was clipped by 2 bases and J by 4 bases; unmatched bases: 3. CDR1 is SGHRS and CDR2 is YFSETQ in the germline V gene. CDR3 loop: CASSLASGYNEQFF. CDR3 DNA sequence: TGCGCCAGCAGCTTAGCTAGCGGATACAATGAGCAGTTCTTC.

This chain joins TRBV30 and TRBJ1-1, with D possibly being TRBD1 (5 bases). The V and J ends lost 0 bases and 4 bases respectively, with 12 bases between them. CDR1 and CDR2 (germline): GTSNPN, SVGIG (reference sequence). The CDR3 loop spans 14 amino acids. Written as DNA, the CDR3 is TGTGCCTGGAGTGTGAATTGGGGGGGCACTGAAGCTTTCTTT. It is translated as CAWSVNWGGTEAFF.